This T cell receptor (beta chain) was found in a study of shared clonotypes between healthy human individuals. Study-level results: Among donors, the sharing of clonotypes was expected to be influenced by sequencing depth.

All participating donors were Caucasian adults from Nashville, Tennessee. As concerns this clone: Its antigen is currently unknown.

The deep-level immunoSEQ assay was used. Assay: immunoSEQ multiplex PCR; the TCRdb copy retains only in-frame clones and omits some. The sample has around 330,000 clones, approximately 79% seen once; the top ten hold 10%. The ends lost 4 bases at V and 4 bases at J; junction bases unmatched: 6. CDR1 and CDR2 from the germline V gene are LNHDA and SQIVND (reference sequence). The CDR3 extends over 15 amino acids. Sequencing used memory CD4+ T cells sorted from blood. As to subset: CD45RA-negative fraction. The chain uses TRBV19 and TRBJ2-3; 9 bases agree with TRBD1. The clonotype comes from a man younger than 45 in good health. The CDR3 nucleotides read TGTGCCAGTAGTAGGGGACAGGGAGCCCCAGATACGCAGTATTTT. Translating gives CASSRGQGAPDTQYF. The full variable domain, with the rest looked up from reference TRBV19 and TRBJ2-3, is DGGITQSPKYLFRKEGQNVTLSCEQNLNHDAMYWYRQDPGQGLRLIYYSQIVNDFQKGDIAEGYSVSREKKESFPLTVTSAQKNPTAFYLCASSRGQGAPDTQYFGPGTRLTVL.